This T cell receptor (beta chain) was obtained from a study of cytomegalovirus exposure and HLA in healthy donors. Study-wide findings and caveats: The study listed 164 cytomegalovirus-associated TCR beta chains. The authors later found HLA-associated TCR beta chains more clonally expanded than equally common others. Among donors in an Asian-associated ancestry cluster, a later analysis reportedly found fewer N-insertions than the roughly 700-donor mean.

The PCR made use of 60 Vbeta and 13 Jbeta primers. Original processing notes: In a later analysis, the count reached about 80 million unique TCR beta chains, with around 10 million shared. Method: immunoSEQ multiplex PCR; TCRdb's copy keeps in-frame clones and lacks some. That table furnishes V, J and clone size, whereas the DNA furnished D and trimming. The table includes 130,000 to 150,000 clones, about 86% detected once. As for this clone: Antigen unknown.

The ends lost 2 bases at V and 6 bases at J; junction bases unmatched: 6. The CDR3 loop spans 14 amino acids. Germline V lookup: CDR1 SNHLY, CDR2 FYNNEI. Source material: PBMCs. The chain carries TRBV2 and TRBJ1-2; 7 bases fit TRBD1. This TCR came from a man aged 35 to 55 in good health and CMV-seropositive. The CDR3 region has the DNA TGTGCCAGCAGTGAAAGGAGGGGGCGGGATGGCTACACCTTC. This codes for CASSERRGRDGYTF.